A selection of T cell receptor beta chains follows, all from one sample in a study of blood T cell repertoires in COVID-19. The method was immunoSEQ multiplex PCR; TCRdb's version includes in-frame clones alone and lacks a portion of them. The sample has around 250,000 clones, roughly 84% seen once. The sample consisted of peripheral blood. All receptors come from a man aged 45-65 years with active or convalescent COVID-19. The CDR3 runs from the conserved cysteine through the conserved F or W. The D gene is left open where the match is weak. The size of a clone is reported for some rows only, either as once, few or many, or as a class for expanded clones.

J gene,CDR3 length,V gene,D gene,clone size,CDR3 protein,CDR3 DNA
TRBJ2-7,15,TRBV6-2/TRBV6-3,NA,NA,CASSQQQGAGYEQYF,TGTGCCAGCAGTCAACAACAGGGAGCAGGCTACGAGCAGTACTTC
TRBJ2-1,13,TRBV19,TRBD1,NA,CATLGQSNNEQFF,TGTGCCACCCTGGGACAGTCGAACAATGAGCAGTTCTTC
TRBJ1-3,14,TRBV7-6,NA,NA,CASSTGQSGNTIYF,TGTGCCAGCAGTACGGGACAATCGGGAAACACCATATATTTT
TRBJ2-5,12,TRBV19,NA,NA,CASSARQETQYF,TGTGCCAGTTCGGCCAGGCAAGAGACCCAGTACTTC
TRBJ2-3,18,TRBV15,TRBD1,few,CATSRHFFTQGLTDTQYF,TGTGCCACCAGCAGACATTTTTTCACACAGGGGTTGACAGATACGCAGTATTTT
TRBJ1-2,12,TRBV7-2,NA,NA,CASTFSEGGYTF,TGTGCCAGCACCTTCTCGGAGGGTGGCTACACCTTC
TRBJ1-2,17,TRBV6-1,TRBD1,NA,CASSEALGQGTNYGYTF,TGTGCCAGCAGTGAAGCTCTGGGACAGGGGACTAACTATGGCTACACCTTC
TRBJ1-2,16,TRBV19,TRBD1,NA,CASSSARGRGYYGYTF,TGTGCCAGTAGTAGTGCCAGGGGGCGCGGGTACTATGGCTACACCTTC
TRBJ1-2,12,TRBV11-2,NA,NA,CASSLATNGYTF,TGTGCCAGCAGCTTAGCTACCAATGGCTACACCTTC
TRBJ1-5,13,TRBV24-1,NA,NA,CATARGGNQPQHF,TGTGCCACCGCGCGGGGTGGCAATCAGCCCCAGCATTTT
TRBJ1-1,14,TRBV5-8,NA,NA,CASSYRSGITEAFF,TGTGCCAGCAGCTACCGTTCAGGGATCACTGAAGCTTTCTTT
TRBJ1-2,12,TRBV19,NA,NA,CASRTGVYGYTF,TGTGCCAGTAGAACGGGAGTCTATGGCTACACCTTC
TRBJ1-6,15,TRBV28,TRBD1,NA,CASSLIGTEWSPLHF,TGTGCCAGCAGTTTAATAGGGACAGAGTGGTCACCCCTCCACTTT
TRBJ2-1,16,TRBV28,NA,NA,CASSLALGGFSNEQFF,TGTGCCAGCAGCCTCGCGTTAGGCGGCTTTTCCAATGAGCAGTTCTTC
TRBJ1-4,14,TRBV3-1/TRBV3-2,NA,NA,CASSPGHVNEKLFF,TGTGCCAGCAGCCCCGGACATGTTAATGAAAAACTGTTTTTT
TRBJ2-5,15,TRBV5-1,TRBD2,NA,CASSLERGGLETQYF,TGCGCCAGCAGCTTGGAGCGGGGGGGCTTAGAGACCCAGTACTTC
TRBJ1-4,17,TRBV4-1,NA,NA,CASSQDPSGANGEKLFF,TGCGCCAGCAGCCAAGATCCGTCAGGGGCCAATGGTGAAAAACTGTTTTTT
TRBJ1-5,16,TRBV6-2/TRBV6-3,TRBD1,few,CASSLSTGAYNQPQHF,TGTGCCAGCAGTTTAAGTACAGGGGCGTACAATCAGCCCCAGCATTTT
TRBJ1-2,14,TRBV30,NA,NA,CAWSVLGGDYGYTF,TGTGCCTGGAGTGTATTGGGGGGTGACTATGGCTACACCTTC
TRBJ1-2,14,TRBV18,NA,NA,CASSPGMTGYGYTF,TGTGCCAGCTCACCGGGGATGACAGGCTATGGCTACACCTTC
TRBJ1-1,13,TRBV11-2,NA,many,CAGGGREYTEAFF,TGTGCCGGGGGGGGCAGGGAATACACTGAAGCTTTCTTT
TRBJ1-5,17,TRBV24-1,NA,NA,CATSDLRPGRSNQPQHF,TGTGCCACCAGTGATTTGCGCCCCGGGAGGAGCAATCAGCCCCAGCATTTT
TRBJ1-1,16,TRBV4-1,NA,NA,CASSQPGRGQNTEAFF,TGCGCCAGCAGCCAGCCCGGCAGGGGACAGAACACTGAAGCTTTCTTT
TRBJ1-2,15,TRBV27,TRBD1,NA,CASKKDRLTNYGYTF,TGTGCCAGCAAGAAGGACAGGCTCACTAACTATGGCTACACCTTC
TRBJ2-3,13,TRBV7-2,TRBD2,NA,CASSLGGRATQYF,TGTGCCAGCAGCTTAGGCGGGAGGGCTACGCAGTATTTT
TRBJ2-7,16,TRBV18,TRBD1,NA,CASSPVGGSLPYEQYF,TGTGCCAGCTCACCCGTAGGGGGCTCTCTCCCCTACGAGCAGTACTTC
TRBJ2-5,12,TRBV30,NA,NA,CAWSPRRGTQYF,TGTGCCTGGAGTCCCCGAAGGGGGACCCAGTACTTC